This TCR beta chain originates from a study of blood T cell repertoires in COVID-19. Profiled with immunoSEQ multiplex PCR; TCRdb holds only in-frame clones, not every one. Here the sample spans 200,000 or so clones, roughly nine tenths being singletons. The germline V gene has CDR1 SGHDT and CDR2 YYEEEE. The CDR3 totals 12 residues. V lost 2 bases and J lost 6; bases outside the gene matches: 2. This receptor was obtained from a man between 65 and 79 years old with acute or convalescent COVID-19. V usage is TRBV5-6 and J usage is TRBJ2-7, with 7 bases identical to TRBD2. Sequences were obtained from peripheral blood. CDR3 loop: CASSLWEGEQYF. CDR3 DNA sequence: TGTGCCAGCAGCTTATGGGAGGGCGAGCAGTACTTC. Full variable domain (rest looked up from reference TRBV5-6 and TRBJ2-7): DAGVTQSPTHLIKTRGQQVTLRCSPKSGHDTVSWYQQALGQGPQFIFQYYEEEERQRGNFPDRFSGHQFPNYSSELNVNALLLGDSALYLCASSLWEGEQYFGPGTRLTVT.